These 30 T cell receptor beta chains were all obtained from the same sample, sequenced in a study of cytotoxic CD8 clonotypes in ibrutinib-treated CLL. Here immunoSEQ multiplex PCR was the method, and the copy in TCRdb shows in-frame clones only, minus some. This table holds fewer than 25,000 clones, approximately 74% found once. Sequencing was performed on PBMCs, taken before ibrutinib treatment. The receptors were gathered from a human donor with chronic lymphocytic leukemia.

The V call is TRBV6-6, the J call TRBJ1-3, with D possibly matching TRBD1 (5 bases). The CDR3 length is 14 residues. Per germline, CDR1 MNHNY and CDR2 SVGAGI (reference sequence). With 7 bases removed from V and 3 bases from J, the gap between germline ends came to 13 bases. The CDR3 DNA reads as TGTGCCAGCAAAAGAGGGGCGCTTGGAAACACCATATATTTT. Translated, it gives CASKRGALGNTIYF.

The rearrangement links TRBV14 to TRBJ2-5; TRBD2 might be the D (6 bases). CDR1 SGHDN and CDR2 FVKESK come from the germline V gene. The CDR3 length is 15 residues. The V and J ends lost 4 bases and 3 bases respectively, with 15 bases between them. CDR3 bases: TGTGCCAGCAGCCGAAGGCTGGGGGGTGAAGAGACCCAGTACTTC. Translation gives CASSRRLGGEETQYF.

CDR3 in amino acids: CASSIYNEQFF. The DNA of the CDR3 is TGTGCCAGTAGTATCTACAATGAGCAGTTCTTC. The gene calls are TRBV19 and TRBJ2-1; no reliable D call. This CDR3 comprises 11 residues. Germline V gene sequence: CDR1 LNHDA, CDR2 SQIVND (reference sequence). V gave up 3 bases and J gave up 3 bases, with 0 bases separating them.

J is TRBJ1-1 and V is TRBV9, with unresolved D. The CDR3 is 12 residues long. CDR1 SGDLS and CDR2 YYNGEE come from the germline V gene. The ends were cut back, 3 bases at V and 4 bases at J, with 7 bases in the middle. The CDR3 DNA reads TGTGCCAGCAGCGGGGCTAGCACTGAAGCTTTCTTT. Its translation is CASSGASTEAFF.

Relative to its sample, this clone is medium-sized. CDR3 nucleotide sequence: TGTGCTACCAGCTCTAGCGGAAAATACGAGCAGTACTTC. Its protein is CATSSSGKYEQYF. The rearrangement joins TRBV6-1 to TRBJ2-7; TRBD2 matches 7 bases. Germline V gene lookup returns CDR1 MNHNS and CDR2 SASEGT. The CDR3 spans 13 residues.

The rearrangement uses TRBV11-3 and TRBJ2-7; the D gene could be TRBD1 or TRBD2 (5 bases each). The length of the CDR3 is 13 residues. The germline V and J ends were trimmed by 5 bases and 4 bases, with 12 bases remaining between them. The germline CDR1 and CDR2 sequences are SGHNT and YENEEA. CDR3 DNA sequence: TGTGCCAGCAGCCCGGGGACCGGTTACGAGCAGTACTTC. Protein product: CASSPGTGYEQYF.

CDR3 amino acids: CASSPEGTVETQYF. CDR3 nucleotide sequence: TGCGCCAGCAGCCCCGAGGGGACCGTGGAGACCCAGTACTTC. The V and J genes are TRBV5-1 and TRBJ2-5; D tentatively fits TRBD1 or TRBD2 (5 bases each). V gave up 4 bases and J gave up 5 bases, with 15 bases separating them. Germline V CDR1 and CDR2: SGHRS, YFSETQ. This CDR3 contains 14 residues.

This clone was recorded only once. V usage is TRBV5-1 and J usage is TRBJ2-2, with a possible D match to TRBD1 (5 bases). Germline V gene lookup returns CDR1 SGHRS and CDR2 YFSETQ. V lost 4 bases to trimming and J lost 3 bases, with 10 bases between them. This CDR3 region has 14 residues. The CDR3 protein is CASSRQGDTGELFF. The DNA of the CDR3 is TGCGCCAGCAGCCGGCAAGGGGACACCGGGGAGCTGTTTTTT. Looking up the rest from reference TRBV5-1 and TRBJ2-2 gives the full variable domain: KAGVTQTPRYLIKTRGQQVTLSCSPISGHRSVSWYQQTPGQGLQFLFEYFSETQRNKGNFPGRFSGRQFSNSRSEMNVSTLELGDSALYLCASSRQGDTGELFFGEGSRLTVL.

The chain couples TRBV7-9 to TRBJ2-7; the D gene could be TRBD1 or TRBD2 (5 bases each). This CDR3 region has 17 residues. CDR1 is SEHNR and CDR2 is FQNEAQ in the germline V gene (reference sequence). V was cut by 2 bases and J by 6 bases, with 23 bases left in between. CDR3 coding DNA: TGTGCCAGCAGCTTAACGCCCGGGACCCCATCGTTTGGCGAGCAGTACTTC. Protein: CASSLTPGTPSFGEQYF.

V is TRBV4-3 and J is TRBJ2-2, with 9 bases fitting TRBD1. The CDR3 length is 17 residues. Germline CDR1 and CDR2: LGHNA and YSLEER. With V trimmed by 0 bases and J by 0 bases, 2 bases remained unmatched. Here the CDR3 DNA reads TGCGCCAGCAGCCAAGATCGGACAGGGGCGAACACCGGGGAGCTGTTTTTT. Protein: CASSQDRTGANTGELFF.

This clone is deemed medium-sized (0.01 to 0.1%). V is TRBV19 and J is TRBJ2-7; D perhaps matches TRBD2 (6 bases). There are 15 residues in the CDR3. In germline, CDR1 is LNHDA, CDR2 SQIVND (reference sequence). V lost 6 bases and J lost 7, with 22 bases in between. The CDR3 DNA is TGTGCCAGTAGCTCCGGGAGCACAAACGTCGGGGAGCAGTACTTC. Translated, it gives CASSSGSTNVGEQYF.

The table lists this clone with a count of one. J is TRBJ2-7 and V is TRBV30; D might be TRBD1 or TRBD2, each matching 5 bases. CDR1 is GTSNPN and CDR2 is SVGIG in the germline V gene (reference sequence). The CDR3 runs to 15 residues. Trimming removed 0 bases from V and 0 bases from J, with 12 bases in between. CDR3 sequence reads: CAWSVSGRTSYEQYF. The CDR3 nucleotides read TGTGCCTGGAGTGTATCGGGACGTACCTCCTACGAGCAGTACTTC.

This clone showed up just once. The chain joins TRBV16 to TRBJ2-7, with 10 bases lining up with TRBD1. The CDR3 has 14 amino acids. The junction had 11 bases not matched to a gene; V was cut back by 8 bases and J by 7 bases. Per germline, CDR1 KGHSY and CDR2 FQNENV. CDR3: CASSPGQGFWEQYF. The CDR3 bases are TGTGCCAGCTCCCCGGGACAGGGGTTCTGGGAGCAGTACTTC.

The chain recombines TRBV6-5 with TRBJ2-1; TRBD2 agrees at 12 bases. After removal of 6 bases from V and 6 bases from J, the junction contained 6 bases not matched to a gene. Germline loops: CDR1 MNHEY, CDR2 SVGAGI. The CDR3 is 15 amino acids. CDR3 nucleotide sequence: TGTGCCAGCAGCCAAGGACTAGCGGGAACCAATGAGCAGTTCTTC. This encodes CASSQGLAGTNEQFF.

This clone has just a few counts. V gene TRBV7-9 combines with J gene TRBJ2-7; the match to TRBD2 covers 7 bases. Per germline, CDR1 SEHNR and CDR2 FQNEAQ (reference sequence). V lost 5 bases and J lost 3; bases outside the gene matches: 4. There are 13 residues in the CDR3. The CDR3 loop is CASSHPSGYEQYF. CDR3 coding DNA: TGTGCCAGCAGCCATCCTAGCGGCTACGAGCAGTACTTC.

This sequence joins TRBV5-1 and TRBJ2-7, with 14 bases fitting TRBD2. The V segment lost 3 bases and the J segment 0 bases; nucleotides outside the gene matches: 8. Germline CDR1 SGHRS, CDR2 YFSETQ. CDR3 length equals 18 residues. The CDR3 region has the DNA TGCGCCAGCAGCTCCGGACTAGCGGGAGGACCCCACTCCTACGAGCAGTACTTC. It codes for CASSSGLAGGPHSYEQYF.

The J gene is TRBJ1-1, the V gene TRBV19, with 7 bases identical to TRBD1. The ends lost 1 base at V and 0 bases at J; junction bases unmatched: 2. The length of the CDR3 is 15 residues. Looked up from germline, CDR1 is LNHDA and CDR2 is SQIVND (reference sequence). CDR3 in amino acids: CASSIGGQMNTEAFF. The DNA of the CDR3 is TGTGCCAGTAGTATAGGGGGACAGATGAACACTGAAGCTTTCTTT. Based on the CDR3 plus reference TRBV19 and TRBJ1-1, the full variable domain is DGGITQSPKYLFRKEGQNVTLSCEQNLNHDAMYWYRQDPGQGLRLIYYSQIVNDFQKGDIAEGYSVSREKKESFPLTVTSAQKNPTAFYLCASSIGGQMNTEAFFGQGTRLTVV.

This clone was observed a few times. This chain's CDR3 is CASSYSVYAEESYTF. In DNA form, the CDR3 reads TGTGCCAGCAGTTACTCGGTTTATGCGGAGGAGAGCTACACCTTC. The J gene is TRBJ1-2, the V gene TRBV6-5; D gene ambiguous. V shed 0 bases and J shed 9 bases, with 17 bases lying between them. Per germline, CDR1 MNHEY and CDR2 SVGAGI. The CDR3 is 15 amino acids.

The DNA of the CDR3 is TGCAGTGCTTGGCAGGTTGAGACCCAGTACTTC. Translated, it gives CSAWQVETQYF. The chain uses TRBV20-1 and TRBJ2-5, with D uncertain. Deletions cut 5 bases from V and 5 bases from J, with 9 bases between. Germline V lookup: CDR1 DFQATT, CDR2 SNEGSKA (reference sequence). This CDR3 has 11 residues.

To note about this clone: Other DNA variants within this sample encode the same CDR3. V and J are TRBV5-1 and TRBJ1-3; D is unresolved. The CDR3 extends over 14 amino acids. Germline CDR1 SGHRS, CDR2 YFSETQ. The ends were cut back, 2 bases at V and 2 bases at J, with 8 bases in the middle. CDR3 loop: CASSLSGTGNTIYF. The CDR3 nucleotides are TGCGCCAGCAGCTTATCTGGGACTGGAAACACCATATATTTT.

The chain recombines TRBV6-5 with TRBJ1-5; D perhaps matches TRBD1 (5 bases). V was trimmed by 5 bases and J by 7 bases, leaving 12 bases between them. The CDR3 sequence is 13 residues long. CDR1 is MNHEY, CDR2 SVGAGI, per germline. The CDR3 DNA follows: TGTGCCAGCAGTCCAGGGTGGGAGCAGCCCCAGCATTTT. The encoded protein is CASSPGWEQPQHF.

V and J are TRBV19 and TRBJ1-2; tentative D call: TRBD1 (5 bases). Per germline, CDR1 LNHDA and CDR2 SQIVND (reference sequence). The length of the CDR3 is 13 residues. Trimming took 11 bases from V and 8 from J, leaving 21 bases between them. The CDR3 nucleotides read TGTGCCGTCGAAGGCAGGGACGACCGCGGCTACACCTTC. Translation gives CAVEGRDDRGYTF.

The chain joins TRBV2 to TRBJ2-2, with 11 bases identical to TRBD2. The germline V gene has CDR1 SNHLY and CDR2 FYNNEI. With V trimmed by 5 bases and J by 7 bases, 15 bases remained unmatched. The CDR3 loop spans 18 amino acids. CDR3 in DNA: TGTGCCAGCAGTTGGTCCGGGGGACTAGCGGTGTCGGGCGGGGAGCTGTTTTTT. The encoded protein is CASSWSGGLAVSGGELFF.

CDR3 sequence reads: CASSQDNRAGGLSNTGELFF. The CDR3 region has the DNA TGCGCCAGCAGCCAAGATAATAGGGCAGGGGGTTTGTCGAACACCGGGGAGCTGTTTTTT. V gene TRBV4-3 combines with J gene TRBJ2-2, with TRBD1 identical over 7 bases. CDR1 is LGHNA, CDR2 YSLEER, per germline. V lost 0 bases, J lost 0 bases, and 13 bases stayed unmatched. The CDR3 consists of 20 residues.

The V gene is TRBV6-1, the J gene TRBJ2-7; 9 bases are shared with TRBD1. Germline loops: CDR1 MNHNS, CDR2 SASEGT. J lost 6 bases, V lost 1 base, and 7 bases had no gene match. The CDR3 is made up of 15 amino acids. The CDR3 loop is CASSEVDRGVAEQYF. The CDR3 region has the DNA TGTGCCAGCAGTGAAGTTGACAGGGGGGTCGCCGAGCAGTACTTC.

Only a few counts were recorded for this clone. The CDR3 DNA follows: TGTGCCAGCAGCTTAGAGGAGAACACTGAAGCTTTCTTT. Residues: CASSLEENTEAFF. V usage is TRBV11-3 and J usage is TRBJ1-1; D uncertain. The CDR3 is made up of 13 amino acids. The V and J ends lost 0 bases and 1 base respectively, with 3 bases between them. Germline values: CDR1 SGHNT, CDR2 YENEEA.

The sample holds one count of this clone. CDR3 DNA: TGTGCCAGTAGTACCGCCGGGACAGCTTCCTCTGGGGCCAACGTCCTGACTTTC. Translated, it gives CASSTAGTASSGANVLTF. This chain joins TRBV19 and TRBJ2-6; 7 nucleotides line up with TRBD1. The CDR3 sequence is 18 residues long. Looked up from germline, CDR1 is LNHDA and CDR2 is SQIVND (reference sequence). The V segment lost 4 bases and the J segment 0 bases; nucleotides outside the gene matches: 9.

The chain has TRBV7-2 and TRBJ2-3; 11 nucleotides agree with TRBD1. J was trimmed by 4 bases and V by 1 base; bases with no gene match: 4. From germline, CDR1 is SGHTA and CDR2 FQGNSA. The length of the CDR3 is 16 residues. CDR3 amino acids: CASSLVKDRGPDTQYF. The CDR3 coding sequence is TGTGCCAGCAGCTTAGTCAAGGACAGGGGGCCAGATACGCAGTATTTT.

The rearrangement uses TRBV6-1 and TRBJ2-3, with 7 bases that match TRBD1. The CDR3 spans 15 residues. Germline trimming cut 1 base from V and 2 bases from J; bases unmatched to any gene: 3. Germline-derived CDR1 and CDR2 are MNHNS and SASEGT. This CDR3 reads CASSEVGTVTDTQYF. CDR3 DNA: TGTGCCAGCAGTGAAGTGGGGACAGTCACAGATACGCAGTATTTT.

The V call is TRBV5-1, the J call TRBJ1-3; maybe TRBD1 (6 bases). Trimming stripped 2 bases from V and 0 bases from J, with 12 bases between. Germline V gene lookup returns CDR1 SGHRS and CDR2 YFSETQ. The CDR3 loop spans 16 amino acids. CDR3 protein: CASSLQGPSSGNTIYF. The CDR3 DNA follows: TGCGCCAGCAGCTTACAGGGCCCTAGCTCTGGAAACACCATATATTTT.